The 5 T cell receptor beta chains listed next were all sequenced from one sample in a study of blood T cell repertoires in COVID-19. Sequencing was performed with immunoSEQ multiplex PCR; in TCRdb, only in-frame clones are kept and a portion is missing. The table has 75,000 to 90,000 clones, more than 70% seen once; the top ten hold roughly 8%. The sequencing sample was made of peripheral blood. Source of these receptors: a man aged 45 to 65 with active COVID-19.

The CDR3 spells CASSLRPGQGNGELFF. The CDR3 DNA sequence: TGTGCCAGCAGCTTACGTCCGGGACAGGGGAACGGGGAGCTGTTTTTT. This chain links TRBV7-3 with TRBJ2-2, with 10 bases matching TRBD1. The CDR3 sequence is 16 residues long. Germline CDR1 is SGHTA and CDR2 is FQGTGA. V gave up 2 bases and J gave up 7 bases; unmatched junction bases: 7.

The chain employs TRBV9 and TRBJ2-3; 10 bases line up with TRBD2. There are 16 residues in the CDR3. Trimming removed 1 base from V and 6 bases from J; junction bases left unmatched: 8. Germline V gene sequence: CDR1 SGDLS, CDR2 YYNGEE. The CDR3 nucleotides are TGTGCCAGCAGCGTATACCTAGCGGGAGTGGATGATACGCAGTATTTT. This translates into CASSVYLAGVDDTQYF.

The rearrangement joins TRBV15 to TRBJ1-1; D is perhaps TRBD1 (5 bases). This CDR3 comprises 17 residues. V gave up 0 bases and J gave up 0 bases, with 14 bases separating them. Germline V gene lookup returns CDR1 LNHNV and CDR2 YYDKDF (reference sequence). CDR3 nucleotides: TGTGCCACCAGCAGAGATTATGGGGCAGGCATGAACACTGAAGCTTTCTTT. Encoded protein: CATSRDYGAGMNTEAFF.

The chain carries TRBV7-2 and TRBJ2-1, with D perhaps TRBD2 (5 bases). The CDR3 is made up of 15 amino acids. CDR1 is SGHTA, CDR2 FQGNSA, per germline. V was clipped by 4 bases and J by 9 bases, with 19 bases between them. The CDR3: CASSSEWRAAGEQFF. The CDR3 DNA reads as TGTGCCAGCAGCTCCGAGTGGCGGGCGGCGGGTGAGCAGTTCTTC.

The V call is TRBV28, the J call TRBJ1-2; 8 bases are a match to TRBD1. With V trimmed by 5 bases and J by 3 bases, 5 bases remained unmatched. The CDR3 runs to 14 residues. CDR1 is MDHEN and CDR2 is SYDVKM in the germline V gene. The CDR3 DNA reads TGTGCCAGCAGTCTTGCAGGGGGCTACTATGGCTACACCTTC. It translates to CASSLAGGYYGYTF.